This TCR beta chain was recorded in a study of T cell responses to AZD1222 COVID-19 vaccine. Findings and limits, study-wide: Spike-wide vaccine-associated CD4 TCRs dominated at 160-218 and 743-854. Donors were chiefly white British, with a greater number of females, and clonal diversity was perhaps underestimated. Two AZD1222 doses significantly raised spike-specific TCR breadth and depth over controls.

Comment on this clone: Its antigen is not known.

Trimming stripped 2 bases from V and 0 bases from J, with 11 bases between. The CDR3 is 16 residues long. Germline CDR1 is MNHNS and CDR2 is SASEGT. Measured with immunoSEQ multiplex PCR; TCRdb has only the in-frame clones, and not every one. Of about 110,000 clones detected, 94% appear once; the ten largest clones hold 2.9%. The sequencing here drew on peripheral blood, taken 28 days after the second AZD1222 dose. The TCR was taken from an adult who received the AZD1222 COVID-19 vaccine. The rearrangement links TRBV6-1 to TRBJ1-5, with D possibly TRBD1 on 6 matching bases. CDR3 in amino acids: CASSENRQASNQPQHF. CDR3 bases: TGTGCCAGCAGTGAAAATAGACAGGCTAGCAATCAGCCCCAGCATTTT.